Listed here are 5 T cell receptor beta chains from one sample, sequenced in a study of cytomegalovirus exposure and HLA in healthy donors. The method was immunoSEQ multiplex PCR; TCRdb's version includes in-frame clones alone and lacks a portion of them. The sample contains roughly 260,000 clones, 85% to 90% of which appear only once. The material sequenced was PBMCs. These receptors were obtained from a young man in good health and CMV-seronegative.

The CDR3 region is CASSRSGSTDTQYF. CDR3 sequence (DNA): TGTGCCAGCAGCCGTAGCGGGAGCACAGATACGCAGTATTTT. The J gene is TRBJ2-3, the V gene TRBV7-9, with 7 bases lining up with TRBD2. V lost 5 bases to trimming and J lost 0 bases; unmatched junction nucleotides: 2. From germline, CDR1 is SEHNR and CDR2 FQNEAQ (reference sequence). CDR3 length: 14 amino acids.

The chain recombines TRBV5-1 with TRBJ2-7, with D possibly matching TRBD1 (7 bases). Germline assignment: CDR1 SGHRS and CDR2 YFSETQ. V dropped 0 bases and J dropped 6 bases, with 16 bases sitting between them. The CDR3 totals 15 residues. The CDR3 region is CASSLARGTSGEQYF. The CDR3 DNA sequence: TGCGCCAGCAGCTTGGCCAGGGGGACTTCGGGCGAGCAGTACTTC.

V usage is TRBV10-2 and J usage is TRBJ2-2; D gene unclear. CDR3 length: 11 amino acids. Between the trimmed V and J ends, which lost 8 bases and 3 bases, there was a span of 4 bases. Germline V gives CDR1 WSHSY, CDR2 SAAADI. The CDR3 nucleotides are TGCGCCAGCCTTGACACCGGGGAGCTGTTTTTT. This codes for CASLDTGELFF.

This clone was seen a handful of times. The chain links TRBV30 to TRBJ1-3; unclear D gene. This CDR3 region has 14 residues. From germline, CDR1 is GTSNPN and CDR2 SVGIG (reference sequence). Trimming cost V 7 bases and J 0 bases, with 13 bases left between them. CDR3 sequence reads: CASESAISGNTIYF. CDR3 sequence (DNA): TGTGCCTCAGAGAGCGCAATCTCTGGAAACACCATATATTTT.

This clone appeared a few times. This sequence joins TRBV4-1 and TRBJ1-6; TRBD1 matches at 10 bases. There are 17 residues in the CDR3. V lost 0 bases to trimming and J lost 9 bases; unmatched junction nucleotides: 8. Germline V gene lookup returns CDR1 MGHRA and CDR2 YSYEKL. CDR3 residues: CASSQDRSRDRGSPLHF. CDR3 in DNA: TGCGCCAGCAGCCAAGATCGATCTCGGGACAGGGGTTCACCCCTCCACTTT.